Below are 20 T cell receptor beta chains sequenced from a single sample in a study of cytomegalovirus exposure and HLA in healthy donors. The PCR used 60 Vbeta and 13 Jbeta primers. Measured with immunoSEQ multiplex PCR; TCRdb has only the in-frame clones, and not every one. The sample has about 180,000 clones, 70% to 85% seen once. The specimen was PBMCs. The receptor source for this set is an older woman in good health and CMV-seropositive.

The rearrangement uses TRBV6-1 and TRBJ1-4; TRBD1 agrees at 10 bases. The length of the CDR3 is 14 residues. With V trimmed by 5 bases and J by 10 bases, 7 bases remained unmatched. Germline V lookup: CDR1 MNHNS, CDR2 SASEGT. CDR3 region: CASSSGTGVGKLFF. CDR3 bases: TGTGCCAGCAGTTCCGGGACAGGGGTGGGAAAACTGTTTTTT.

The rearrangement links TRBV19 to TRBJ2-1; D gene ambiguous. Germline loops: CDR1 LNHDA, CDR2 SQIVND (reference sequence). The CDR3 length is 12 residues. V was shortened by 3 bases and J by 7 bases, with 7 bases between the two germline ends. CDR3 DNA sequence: TGTGCCAGTAGTATCTCCGTGAATGAGCAGTTCTTC. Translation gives CASSISVNEQFF.

CDR3 sequence (DNA): TGTGCCAGCTCACCCGCAGACCGGAGGAAAAACACCATATATTTT. Translated: CASSPADRRKNTIYF. This rearrangement joins TRBV18 to TRBJ1-3; D is ambiguous. The CDR3 totals 15 residues. Looked up from germline, CDR1 is KGHSH and CDR2 is LQKENI. The V end was cut by 3 bases, the J end by 6 bases, with 15 bases between.

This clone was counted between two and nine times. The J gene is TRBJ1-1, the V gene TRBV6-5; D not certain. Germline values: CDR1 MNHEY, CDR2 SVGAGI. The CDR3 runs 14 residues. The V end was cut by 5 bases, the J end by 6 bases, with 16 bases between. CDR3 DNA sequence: TGTGCCAGCAGTGAAAGACGGGATTCCGCTGAAGCTTTCTTT. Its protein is CASSERRDSAEAFF.

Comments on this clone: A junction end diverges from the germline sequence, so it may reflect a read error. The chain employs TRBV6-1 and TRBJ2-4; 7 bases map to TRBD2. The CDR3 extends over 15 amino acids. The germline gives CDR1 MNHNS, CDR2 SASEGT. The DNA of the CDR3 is TGTGCCAGCAGTGAGCGGGGGTTTGGGCAGAACAGTCAGTACTTC. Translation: CASSERGFGQNSQYF.

The CDR3 bases are TGCGCCAGCAGCGAGCAAAACAGGGGCCACGAGCAGTACTTC. Translated, it gives CASSEQNRGHEQYF. V is TRBV5-1 and J is TRBJ2-7, with TRBD1 matching 7 bases. The germline V gene encodes CDR1 SGHRS and CDR2 YFSETQ. The junction had 9 bases not matched to a gene; V was cut back by 4 bases and J by 5 bases. CDR3 length: 14 residues.

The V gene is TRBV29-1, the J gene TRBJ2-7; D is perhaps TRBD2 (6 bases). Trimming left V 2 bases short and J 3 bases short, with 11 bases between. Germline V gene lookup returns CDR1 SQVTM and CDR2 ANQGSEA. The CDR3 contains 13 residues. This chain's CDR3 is CSVESVSGYEQYF. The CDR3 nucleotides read TGCAGCGTTGAATCGGTTAGCGGCTACGAGCAGTACTTC.

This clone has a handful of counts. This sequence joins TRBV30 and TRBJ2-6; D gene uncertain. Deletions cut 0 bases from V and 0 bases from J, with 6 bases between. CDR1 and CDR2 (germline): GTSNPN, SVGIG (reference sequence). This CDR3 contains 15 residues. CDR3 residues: CAWSVRASGANVLTF. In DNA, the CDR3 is TGTGCCTGGAGTGTACGCGCCTCTGGGGCCAACGTCCTGACTTTC.

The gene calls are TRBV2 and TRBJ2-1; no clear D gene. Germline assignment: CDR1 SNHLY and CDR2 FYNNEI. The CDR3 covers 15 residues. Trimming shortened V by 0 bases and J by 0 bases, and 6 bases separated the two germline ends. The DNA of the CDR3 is TGTGCCAGCAGTGAAGCATGGAGCTCCTACAATGAGCAGTTCTTC. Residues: CASSEAWSSYNEQFF.

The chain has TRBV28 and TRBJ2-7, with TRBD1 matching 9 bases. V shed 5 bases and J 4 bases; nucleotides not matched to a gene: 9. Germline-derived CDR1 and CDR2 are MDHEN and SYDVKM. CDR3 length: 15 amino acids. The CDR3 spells CASSPGDRVYYEQYF. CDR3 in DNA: TGTGCCAGCAGTCCAGGGGACAGGGTCTATTACGAGCAGTACTTC.

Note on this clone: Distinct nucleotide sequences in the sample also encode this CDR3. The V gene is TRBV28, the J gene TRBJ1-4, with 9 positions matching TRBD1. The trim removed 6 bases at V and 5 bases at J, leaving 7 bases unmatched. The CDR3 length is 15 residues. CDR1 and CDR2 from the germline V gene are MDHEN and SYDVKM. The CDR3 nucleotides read TGTGCCAGCAGGTCCGCCGACAGGGGGAATGAAAAACTGTTTTTT. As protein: CASRSADRGNEKLFF.

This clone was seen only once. In DNA, the CDR3 is TGTGCCAGCTCACCCGGACAGGGGGGCGAGCAGTACTTC. It encodes CASSPGQGGEQYF. The rearrangement uses TRBV18 and TRBJ2-7; 10 bases map to TRBD1. The CDR3 runs to 13 residues. Germline V lookup: CDR1 KGHSH, CDR2 LQKENI. The J segment lost 6 bases and the V segment lost 3 bases, leaving 2 bases of the junction unmatched.

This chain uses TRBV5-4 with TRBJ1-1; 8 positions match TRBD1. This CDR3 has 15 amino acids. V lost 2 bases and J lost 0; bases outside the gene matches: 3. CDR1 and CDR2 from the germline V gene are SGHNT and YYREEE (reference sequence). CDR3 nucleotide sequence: TGTGCCAGCAGCTTAGACAGGGGAATGAACACTGAAGCTTTCTTT. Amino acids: CASSLDRGMNTEAFF.

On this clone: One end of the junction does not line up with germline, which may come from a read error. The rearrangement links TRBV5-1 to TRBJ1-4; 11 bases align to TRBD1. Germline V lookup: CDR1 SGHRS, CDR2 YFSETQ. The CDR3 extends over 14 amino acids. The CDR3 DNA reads TGCGCCAGCACCTTGGGGACAGGGGGTGAAAAACTGTTTTTT. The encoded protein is CASTLGTGGEKLFF.

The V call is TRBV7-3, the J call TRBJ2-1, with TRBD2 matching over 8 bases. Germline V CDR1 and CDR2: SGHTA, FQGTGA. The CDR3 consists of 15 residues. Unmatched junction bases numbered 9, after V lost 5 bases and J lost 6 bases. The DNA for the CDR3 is TGTGCCAGCAGCCGAGCGGGAGTCCGGGCCAATGAGCAGTTCTTC. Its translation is CASSRAGVRANEQFF.

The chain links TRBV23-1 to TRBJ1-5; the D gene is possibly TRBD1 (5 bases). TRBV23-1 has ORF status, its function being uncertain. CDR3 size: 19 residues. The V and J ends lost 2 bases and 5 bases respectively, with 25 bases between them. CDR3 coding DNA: TGCGCCAGCAGTCAACCCTTGGGGCAGGGAAAGAGACGTGATCAGCCCCAGCATTTT. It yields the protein CASSQPLGQGKRRDQPQHF.

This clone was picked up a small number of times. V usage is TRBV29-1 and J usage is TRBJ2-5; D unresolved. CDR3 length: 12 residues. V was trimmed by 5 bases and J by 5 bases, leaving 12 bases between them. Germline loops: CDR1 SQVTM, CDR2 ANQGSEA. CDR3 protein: CSVLQVGETQYF. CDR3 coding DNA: TGCAGCGTTCTCCAGGTTGGGGAGACCCAGTACTTC.

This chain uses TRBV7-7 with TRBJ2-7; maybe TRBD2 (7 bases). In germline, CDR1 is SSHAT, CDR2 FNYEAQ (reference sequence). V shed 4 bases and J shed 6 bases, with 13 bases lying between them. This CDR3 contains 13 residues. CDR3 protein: CASSSSGEGEQYF. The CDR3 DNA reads TGTGCCAGCAGCTCATCAGGGGAGGGCGAGCAGTACTTC.

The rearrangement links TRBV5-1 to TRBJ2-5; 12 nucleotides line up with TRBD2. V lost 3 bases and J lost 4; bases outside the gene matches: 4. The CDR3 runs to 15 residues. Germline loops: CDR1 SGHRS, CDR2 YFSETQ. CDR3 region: CASSSLAGGPETQYF. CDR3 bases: TGCGCCAGCAGCTCCCTAGCGGGGGGGCCAGAGACCCAGTACTTC.

The CDR3 DNA sequence: TGTGCCAGCAGCGTGCGACAGGGGGCCCTCACTGAAGCTTTCTTT. This codes for CASSVRQGALTEAFF. V is TRBV9 and J is TRBJ1-1; TRBD1 matches 10 bases. The CDR3 has 15 residues. Trimming removed 2 bases from V and 4 bases from J; junction bases left unmatched: 5. In germline, CDR1 is SGDLS, CDR2 YYNGEE.